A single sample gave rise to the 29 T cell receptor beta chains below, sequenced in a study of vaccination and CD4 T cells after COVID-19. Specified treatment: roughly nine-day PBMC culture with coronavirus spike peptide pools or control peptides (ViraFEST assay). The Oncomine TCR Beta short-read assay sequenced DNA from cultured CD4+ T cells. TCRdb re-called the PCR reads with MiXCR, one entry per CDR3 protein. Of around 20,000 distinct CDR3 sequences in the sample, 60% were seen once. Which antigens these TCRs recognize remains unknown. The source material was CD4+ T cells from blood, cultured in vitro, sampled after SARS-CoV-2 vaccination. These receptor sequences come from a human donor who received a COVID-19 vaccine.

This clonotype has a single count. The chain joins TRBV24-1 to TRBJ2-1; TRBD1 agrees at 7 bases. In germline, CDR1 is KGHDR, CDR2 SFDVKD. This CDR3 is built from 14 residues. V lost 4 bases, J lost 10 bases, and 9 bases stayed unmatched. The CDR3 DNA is TGTGCCACCAGTGAATCGGGCCGGACAGGCGAGCAGTTCTTC. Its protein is CATSESGRTGEQFF.

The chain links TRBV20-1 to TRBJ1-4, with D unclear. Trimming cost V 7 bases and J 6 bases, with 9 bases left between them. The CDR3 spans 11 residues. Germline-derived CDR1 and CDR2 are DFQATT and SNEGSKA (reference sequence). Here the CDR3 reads CSGTRDEKLFF. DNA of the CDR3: TGCAGTGGTACGAGGGATGAAAAACTGTTTTTT.

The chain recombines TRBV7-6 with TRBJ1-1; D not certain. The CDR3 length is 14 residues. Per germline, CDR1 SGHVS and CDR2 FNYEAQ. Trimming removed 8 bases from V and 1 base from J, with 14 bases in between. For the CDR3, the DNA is TGTGCCAGCGGCCCAAGTCCAGGGAACACTGAAGCTTTCTTT. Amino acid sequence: CASGPSPGNTEAFF.

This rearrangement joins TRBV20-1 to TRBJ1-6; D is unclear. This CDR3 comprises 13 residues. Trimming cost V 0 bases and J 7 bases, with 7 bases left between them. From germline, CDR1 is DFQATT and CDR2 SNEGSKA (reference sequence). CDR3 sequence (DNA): TGCAGTGCTAGAGATTCCCCCAATTCACCCCTCCACTTT. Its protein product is CSARDSPNSPLHF.

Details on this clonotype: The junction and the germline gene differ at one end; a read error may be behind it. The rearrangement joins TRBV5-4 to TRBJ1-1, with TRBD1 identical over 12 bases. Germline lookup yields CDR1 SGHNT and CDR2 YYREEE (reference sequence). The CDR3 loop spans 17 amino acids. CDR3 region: CASSGGQGAGMKTEAFF. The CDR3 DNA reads TGTGCCAGCAGCGGGGGACAGGGGGCAGGAATGAAGACTGAAGCTTTCTTT.

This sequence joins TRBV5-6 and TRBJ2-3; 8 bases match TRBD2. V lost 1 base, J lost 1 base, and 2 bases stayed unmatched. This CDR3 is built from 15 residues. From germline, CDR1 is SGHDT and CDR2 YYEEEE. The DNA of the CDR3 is TGTGCCAGCAGCTTGAGTAGCGGGGGCACAGATACGCAGTATTTT. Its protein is CASSLSSGGTDTQYF. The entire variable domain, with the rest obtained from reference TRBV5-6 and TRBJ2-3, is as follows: DAGVTQSPTHLIKTRGQQVTLRCSPKSGHDTVSWYQQALGQGPQFIFQYYEEEERQRGNFPDRFSGHQFPNYSSELNVNALLLGDSALYLCASSLSSGGTDTQYFGPGTRLTVL.

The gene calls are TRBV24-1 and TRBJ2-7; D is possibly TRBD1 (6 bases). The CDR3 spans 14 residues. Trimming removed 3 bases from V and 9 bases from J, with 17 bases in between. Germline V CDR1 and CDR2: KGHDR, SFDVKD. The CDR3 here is CATSDPGQSEGQYF. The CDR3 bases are TGTGCCACCAGTGATCCCGGACAGTCCGAGGGGCAGTACTTC.

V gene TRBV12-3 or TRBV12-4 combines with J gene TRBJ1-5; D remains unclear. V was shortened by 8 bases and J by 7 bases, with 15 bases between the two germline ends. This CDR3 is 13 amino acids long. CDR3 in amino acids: CASLGLGGQPQHF. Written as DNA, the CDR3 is TGTGCCAGCCTTGGATTGGGAGGGCAGCCCCAGCATTTT.

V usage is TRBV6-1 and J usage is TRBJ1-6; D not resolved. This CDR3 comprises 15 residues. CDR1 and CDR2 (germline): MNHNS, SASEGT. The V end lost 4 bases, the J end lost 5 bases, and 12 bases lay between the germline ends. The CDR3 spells CASSVEASDNSPLHF. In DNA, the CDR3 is TGTGCCAGCAGTGTGGAGGCGTCGGATAATTCACCCCTCCACTTT.

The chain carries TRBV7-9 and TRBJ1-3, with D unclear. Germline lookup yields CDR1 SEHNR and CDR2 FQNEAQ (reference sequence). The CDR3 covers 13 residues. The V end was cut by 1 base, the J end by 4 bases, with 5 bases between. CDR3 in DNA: TGTGCCAGCAGCTTAGTTTTGGGAAACACCATATATTTT. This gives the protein CASSLVLGNTIYF.

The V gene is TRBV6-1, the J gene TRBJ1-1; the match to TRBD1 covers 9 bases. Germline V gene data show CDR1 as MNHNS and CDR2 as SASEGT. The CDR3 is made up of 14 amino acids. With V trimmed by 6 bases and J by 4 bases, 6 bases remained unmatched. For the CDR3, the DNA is TGTGCCAGCAGCCACAGGGGGCGGGGCACTGAAGCTTTCTTT. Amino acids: CASSHRGRGTEAFF.

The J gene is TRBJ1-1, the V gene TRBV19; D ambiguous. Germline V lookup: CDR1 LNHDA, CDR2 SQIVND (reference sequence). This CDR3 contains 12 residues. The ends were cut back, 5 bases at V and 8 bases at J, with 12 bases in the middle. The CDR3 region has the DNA TGTGCCAGTAGTCACAGATACCGAGAAGCTTTCTTT. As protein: CASSHRYREAFF.

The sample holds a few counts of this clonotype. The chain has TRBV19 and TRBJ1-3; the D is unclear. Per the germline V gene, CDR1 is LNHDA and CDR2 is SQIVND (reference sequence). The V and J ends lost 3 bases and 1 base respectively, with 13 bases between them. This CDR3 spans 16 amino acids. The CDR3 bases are TGTGCCAGTAGTATCGGACCCTTTGGGTCTGGAAACACCATATATTTT. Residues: CASSIGPFGSGNTIYF. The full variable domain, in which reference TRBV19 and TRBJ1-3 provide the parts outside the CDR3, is DGGITQSPKYLFRKEGQNVTLSCEQNLNHDAMYWYRQDPGQGLRLIYYSQIVNDFQKGDIAEGYSVSREKKESFPLTVTSAQKNPTAFYLCASSIGPFGSGNTIYFGEGSWLTVV.

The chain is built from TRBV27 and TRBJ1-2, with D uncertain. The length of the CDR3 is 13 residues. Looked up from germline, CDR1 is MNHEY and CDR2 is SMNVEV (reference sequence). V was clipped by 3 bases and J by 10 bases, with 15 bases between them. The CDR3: CASSLNSRPPYTF. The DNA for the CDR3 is TGTGCCAGCAGTTTGAATTCGAGGCCCCCCTACACCTTC.

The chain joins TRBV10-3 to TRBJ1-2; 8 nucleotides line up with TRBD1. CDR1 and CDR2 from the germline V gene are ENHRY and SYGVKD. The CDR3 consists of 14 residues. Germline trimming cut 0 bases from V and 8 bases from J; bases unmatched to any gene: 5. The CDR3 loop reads CAISESTGVNGYTF. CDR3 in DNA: TGTGCCATCAGTGAGTCGACAGGGGTTAACGGCTACACCTTC.

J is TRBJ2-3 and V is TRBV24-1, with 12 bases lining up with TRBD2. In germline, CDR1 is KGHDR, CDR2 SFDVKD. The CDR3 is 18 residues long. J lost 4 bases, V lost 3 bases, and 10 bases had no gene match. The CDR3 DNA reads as TGTGCCACCAGTGATCCGAACCTAGCGGGGGGGCCGCCAGATACGCAGTATTTT. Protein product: CATSDPNLAGGPPDTQYF.

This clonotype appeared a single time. In nucleotides, the CDR3 is TGTGCCAGCAGTCGTACAGGGGGCCGAGGGGTCAATCAGCCCCAGCATTTT. Amino acids: CASSRTGGRGVNQPQHF. The V gene is TRBV12-3 or TRBV12-4, the J gene TRBJ1-5, with 9 bases that match TRBD1. The J segment lost 3 bases and the V segment lost 5 bases, leaving 11 bases of the junction unmatched. CDR3 size: 17 residues.

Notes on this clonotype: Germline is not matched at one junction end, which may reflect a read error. DNA of the CDR3: TGTGCCAGCAGTGAGGGGGGCGAAGGTAATTCACCCCCCCACTTT. It translates to CASSEGGEGNSPPHF. J is TRBJ1-6 and V is TRBV6-1; D is perhaps TRBD1 (6 bases). Germline loops: CDR1 MNHNS, CDR2 SASEGT. The CDR3 is 15 amino acids.

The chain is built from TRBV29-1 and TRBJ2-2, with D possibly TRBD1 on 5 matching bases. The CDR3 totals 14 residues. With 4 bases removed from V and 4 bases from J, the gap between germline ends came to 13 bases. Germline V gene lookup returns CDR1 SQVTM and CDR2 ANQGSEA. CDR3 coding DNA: TGCAGCGTTGGGCAGGGCGGTGGCACCGGGGAGCTGTTTTTT. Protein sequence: CSVGQGGGTGELFF.

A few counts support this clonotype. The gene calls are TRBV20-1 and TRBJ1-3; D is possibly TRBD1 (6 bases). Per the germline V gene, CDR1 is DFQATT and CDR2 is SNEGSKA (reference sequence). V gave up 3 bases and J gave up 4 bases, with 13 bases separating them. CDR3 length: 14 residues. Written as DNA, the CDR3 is TGCAGTGCTAGTAACAGGGAGGGAGGAAACACCATATATTTT. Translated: CSASNREGGNTIYF.

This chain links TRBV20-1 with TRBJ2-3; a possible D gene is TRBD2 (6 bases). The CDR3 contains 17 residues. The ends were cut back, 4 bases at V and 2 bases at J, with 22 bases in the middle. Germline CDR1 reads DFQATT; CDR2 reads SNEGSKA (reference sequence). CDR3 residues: CSATKGESGFATDTQYF. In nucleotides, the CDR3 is TGCAGTGCTACCAAGGGAGAAAGCGGGTTCGCCACAGATACGCAGTATTTT.

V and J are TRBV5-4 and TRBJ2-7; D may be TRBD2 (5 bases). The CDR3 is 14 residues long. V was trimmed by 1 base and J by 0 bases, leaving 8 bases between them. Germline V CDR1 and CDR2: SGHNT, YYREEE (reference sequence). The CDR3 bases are TGTGCCAGCAGCTTGTTTGGGAGCTCCTACGAGCAGTACTTC. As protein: CASSLFGSSYEQYF.

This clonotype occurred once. The CDR3 region is CASGCSTGDNQPQHF. CDR3 DNA: TGTGCCAGCGGATGTTCGACAGGGGACAATCAGCCCCAGCATTTT. V is TRBV21-1 and J is TRBJ1-5; no DNA check was done on the table's D call, TRBD1. TRBV21-1 is assigned pseudogene status. The CDR3 is 15 amino acids.

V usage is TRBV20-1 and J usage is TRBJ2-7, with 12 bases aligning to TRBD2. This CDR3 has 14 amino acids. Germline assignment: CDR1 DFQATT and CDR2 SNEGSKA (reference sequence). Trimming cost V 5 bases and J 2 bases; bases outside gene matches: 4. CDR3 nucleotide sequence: TGCAGTGCTTCTAGGACTAGCGGGGCCTACGAGCAGTACTTC. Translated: CSASRTSGAYEQYF.

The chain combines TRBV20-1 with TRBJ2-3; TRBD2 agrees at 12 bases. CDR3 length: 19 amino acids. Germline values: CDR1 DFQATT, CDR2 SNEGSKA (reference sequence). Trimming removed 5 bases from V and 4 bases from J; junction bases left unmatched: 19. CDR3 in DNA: TGCAGTGCTTTCCCGCCGGGACTAGCGGGTCTAGGTGGTTCAGATACGCAGTATTTT. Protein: CSAFPPGLAGLGGSDTQYF.

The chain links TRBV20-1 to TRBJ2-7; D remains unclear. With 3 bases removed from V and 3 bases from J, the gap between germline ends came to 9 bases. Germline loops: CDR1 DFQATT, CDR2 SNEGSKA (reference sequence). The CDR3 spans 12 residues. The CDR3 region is CSARGPGYEQYF. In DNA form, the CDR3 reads TGCAGTGCTAGGGGCCCAGGCTACGAGCAGTACTTC.

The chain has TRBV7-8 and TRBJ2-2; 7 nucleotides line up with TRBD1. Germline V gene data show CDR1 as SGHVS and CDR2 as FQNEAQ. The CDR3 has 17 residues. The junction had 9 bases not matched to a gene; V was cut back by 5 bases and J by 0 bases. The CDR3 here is CASSHGQDTANTGELFF. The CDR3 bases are TGTGCCAGCAGCCACGGACAGGACACAGCGAACACCGGGGAGCTGTTTTTT.

CDR3 loop: CASSLNRGGETQYF. CDR3 bases: TGCGCCAGCAGCTTAAACAGGGGGGGAGAGACCCAGTACTTC. This chain connects TRBV5-1 to TRBJ2-5; D may be TRBD1 (8 bases). Germline V lookup: CDR1 SGHRS, CDR2 YFSETQ. Trimming removed 2 bases at V and 4 bases at J, with 12 bases between. The CDR3 has 14 residues.

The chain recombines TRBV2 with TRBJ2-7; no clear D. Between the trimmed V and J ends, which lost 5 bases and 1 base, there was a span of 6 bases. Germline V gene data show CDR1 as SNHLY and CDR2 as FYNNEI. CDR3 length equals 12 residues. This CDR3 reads CASSFQSYEQYF. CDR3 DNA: TGTGCCAGCAGTTTTCAGTCCTACGAGCAGTACTTC.